This TCR beta chain was obtained from a study of cytomegalovirus exposure and HLA in healthy donors. There are 17 residues in the CDR3. Trimming stripped 6 bases from V and 3 bases from J, with 22 bases between. From germline, CDR1 is MGHRA and CDR2 YSYEKL. This clone has only a few counts. In the PCR, 60 Vbeta and 13 Jbeta primers were used. Here immunoSEQ multiplex PCR was the method, and the copy in TCRdb shows in-frame clones only, minus some. The sample has some 160,000 clones; more than 65% are singletons. J is TRBJ2-3 and V is TRBV4-1; unclear D gene. This receptor was taken from a woman between 50 and 59 years old in good health and CMV-seronegative. The source material was PBMCs. The CDR3 region is CASRLPPQPRQTDTQYF. The CDR3 nucleotides read TGCGCCAGCAGGCTACCGCCACAGCCACGGCAAACAGATACGCAGTATTTT.